This T cell receptor (beta chain) was retrieved from a study of early T cells in non-severe SARS-CoV-2 infection. This clonotype has a handful of counts. As yet, its antigen is unknown. Each CDR3 protein is one row after TCRdb ran MiXCR on the 5' RACE reads. This repertoire shows nearly 55,000 distinct CDR3 sequences, about 7.7% found once; its top ten account for about 10%. Broader study findings: VDJdb matching, biased toward anti-spike CD8 responses, missed private and CD4 specificities.

The CDR3 runs to 18 residues. In germline, CDR1 is LNHDA, CDR2 SQIVND (reference sequence). After removal of 0 bases from V and 4 bases from J, the junction contained 11 bases not matched to a gene. Sample: whole blood, taken at baseline. The chain links TRBV19 to TRBJ2-3; 9 nucleotides agree with TRBD2. The receptor was isolated from an adult who was a healthcare worker with PCR-confirmed SARS-CoV-2 infection or an uninfected control (not recorded which). Here the CDR3 DNA reads TGTGCCAGTAGTATAGATTTAAGTAGCGGGAGTCTCGCAGATACGCAGTATTTT. Its translation: CASSIDLSSGSLADTQYF.